This T cell receptor beta chain stems from a study of CD8+ T cells in alopecia areata. Study in general: Tofacitinib lasted 6 to 18 months, then 6 months off drug. Study results and caveats: An increase in clonality over normal scalp was evident in lesional scalp, especially alopecia totalis/universalis.

This clone was found a few times. What it recognizes is unknown. The germline V gene encodes CDR1 SQVTM and CDR2 ANQGSEA. V shed 6 bases and J 1 base; nucleotides not matched to a gene: 8. This CDR3 has 14 residues. T lymphocytes (CD4+ and CD8+) were sorted from PBMCs. TCR sequencing used cDNA made by reverse transcription of extracted RNA. Assay: immunoSEQ multiplex PCR; the TCRdb copy retains only in-frame clones and omits some. The sample consists of 150,000 or so clones, roughly 66% of them appearing once. The receptor comes from a human donor with alopecia areata. Sequenced material: CD8+ T cells sorted from blood, taken at week 0. V is TRBV29-1 and J is TRBJ2-7, with 8 bases fitting TRBD1. DNA for the CDR3: TGCAGCGTGAGCCACAGGGGGATTTCCTACGAGCAGTACTTC. Residues: CSVSHRGISYEQYF.